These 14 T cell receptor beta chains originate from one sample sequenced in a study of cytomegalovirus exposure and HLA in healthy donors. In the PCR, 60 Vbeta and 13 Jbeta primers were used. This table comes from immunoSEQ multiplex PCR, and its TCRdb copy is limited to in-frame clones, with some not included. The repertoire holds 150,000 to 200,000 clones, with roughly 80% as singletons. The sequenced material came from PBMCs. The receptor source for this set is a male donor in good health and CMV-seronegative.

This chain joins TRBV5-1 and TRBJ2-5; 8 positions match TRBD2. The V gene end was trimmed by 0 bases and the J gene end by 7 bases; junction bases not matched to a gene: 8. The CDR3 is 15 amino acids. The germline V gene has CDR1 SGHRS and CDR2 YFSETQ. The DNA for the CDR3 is TGCGCCAGCAGCTTGGAAAGCGGGAGTATGGGGACCCAGTACTTC. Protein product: CASSLESGSMGTQYF.

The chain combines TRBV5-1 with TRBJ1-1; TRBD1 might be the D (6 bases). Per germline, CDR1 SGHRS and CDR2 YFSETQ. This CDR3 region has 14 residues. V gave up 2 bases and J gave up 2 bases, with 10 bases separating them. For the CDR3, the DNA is TGCGCCAGCAGCTTCATAGGGACAAACACTGAAGCTTTCTTT. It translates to CASSFIGTNTEAFF.

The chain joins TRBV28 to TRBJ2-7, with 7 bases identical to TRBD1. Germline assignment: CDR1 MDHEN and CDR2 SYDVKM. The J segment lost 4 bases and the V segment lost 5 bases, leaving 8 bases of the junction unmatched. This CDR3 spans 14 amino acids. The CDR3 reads CASSEPGTAYEQYF. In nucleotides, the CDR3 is TGTGCCAGCAGTGAGCCCGGGACAGCTTACGAGCAGTACTTC.

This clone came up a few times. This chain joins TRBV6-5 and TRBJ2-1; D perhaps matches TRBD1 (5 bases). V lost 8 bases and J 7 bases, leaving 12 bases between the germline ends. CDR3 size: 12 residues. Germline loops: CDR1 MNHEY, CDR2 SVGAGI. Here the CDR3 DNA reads TGTGCCAGCCTGTGGGGCGAGAATGAGCAGTTCTTC. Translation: CASLWGENEQFF.

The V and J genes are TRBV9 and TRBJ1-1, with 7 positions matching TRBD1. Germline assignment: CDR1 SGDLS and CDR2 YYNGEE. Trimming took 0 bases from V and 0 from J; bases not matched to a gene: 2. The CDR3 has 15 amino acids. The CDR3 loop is CASSVVTGLNTEAFF. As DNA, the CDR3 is TGTGCCAGCAGCGTAGTGACAGGGCTGAACACTGAAGCTTTCTTT.

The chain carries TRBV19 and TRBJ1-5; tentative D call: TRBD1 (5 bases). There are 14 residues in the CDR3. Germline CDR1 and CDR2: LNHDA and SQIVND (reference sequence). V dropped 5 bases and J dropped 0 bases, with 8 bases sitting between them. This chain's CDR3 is CASSVQGSNQPQHF. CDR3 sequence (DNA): TGTGCCAGTAGTGTCCAGGGTAGCAATCAGCCCCAGCATTTT.

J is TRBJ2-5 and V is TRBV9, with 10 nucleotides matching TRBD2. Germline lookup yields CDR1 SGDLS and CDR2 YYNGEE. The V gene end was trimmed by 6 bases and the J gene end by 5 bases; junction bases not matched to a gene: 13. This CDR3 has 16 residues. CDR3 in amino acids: CASNRGSGGARETQYF. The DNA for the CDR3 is TGTGCCAGCAATCGGGGGAGCGGGGGGGCCCGGGAGACCCAGTACTTC.

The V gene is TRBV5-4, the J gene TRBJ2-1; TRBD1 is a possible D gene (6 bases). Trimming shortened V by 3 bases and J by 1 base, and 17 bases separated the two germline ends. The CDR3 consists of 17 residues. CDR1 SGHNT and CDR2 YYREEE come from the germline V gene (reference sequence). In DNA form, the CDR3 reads TGTGCCAGCAGCTCGCGGAAATTGGGGGCTTCCTACAATGAGCAGTTCTTC. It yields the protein CASSSRKLGASYNEQFF.

The CDR3 bases are TGTGCCAGCTCACAGGTCCTCGGACAGGGGACAGATACGCAGTATTTT. Translating it yields CASSQVLGQGTDTQYF. The V and J genes are TRBV18 and TRBJ2-3; 9 nucleotides align to TRBD1. There are 16 residues in the CDR3. V lost 4 bases, J lost 3 bases, and 8 bases stayed unmatched. Per germline, CDR1 KGHSH and CDR2 LQKENI.

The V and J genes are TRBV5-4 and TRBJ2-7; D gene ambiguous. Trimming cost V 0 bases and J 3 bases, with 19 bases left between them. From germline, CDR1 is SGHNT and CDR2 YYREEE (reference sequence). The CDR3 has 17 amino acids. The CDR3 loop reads CASSLENYRQPNYEQYF. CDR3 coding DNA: TGTGCCAGCAGCTTGGAGAATTATCGCCAACCTAACTACGAGCAGTACTTC. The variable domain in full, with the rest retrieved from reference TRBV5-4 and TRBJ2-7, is ETGVTQSPTHLIKTRGQQVTLRCSSQSGHNTVSWYQQALGQGPQFIFQYYREEENGRGNFPPRFSGLQFPNYSSELNVNALELDDSALYLCASSLENYRQPNYEQYFGPGTRLTVT.

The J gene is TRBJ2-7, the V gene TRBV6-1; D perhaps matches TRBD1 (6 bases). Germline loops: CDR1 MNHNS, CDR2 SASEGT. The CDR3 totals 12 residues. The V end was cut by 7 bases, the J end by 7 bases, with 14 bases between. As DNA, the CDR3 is TGTGCCAGCACGGGGACAAACGGAGAGCAGTACTTC. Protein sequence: CASTGTNGEQYF.

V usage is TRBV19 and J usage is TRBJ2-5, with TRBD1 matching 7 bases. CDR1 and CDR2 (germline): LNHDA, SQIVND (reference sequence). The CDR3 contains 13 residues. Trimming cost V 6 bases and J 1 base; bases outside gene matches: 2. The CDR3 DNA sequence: TGTGCCAGTAGCAGGGACAGCCAAGAGACCCAGTACTTC. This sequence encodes CASSRDSQETQYF.

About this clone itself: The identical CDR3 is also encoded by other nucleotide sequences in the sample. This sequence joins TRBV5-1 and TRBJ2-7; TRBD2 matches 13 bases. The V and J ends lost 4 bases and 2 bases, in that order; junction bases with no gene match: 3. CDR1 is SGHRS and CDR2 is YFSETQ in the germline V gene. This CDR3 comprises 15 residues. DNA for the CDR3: TGCGCCAGCAGCGCGGGACTAGCGGGGACCTACGAGCAGTACTTC. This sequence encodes CASSAGLAGTYEQYF.

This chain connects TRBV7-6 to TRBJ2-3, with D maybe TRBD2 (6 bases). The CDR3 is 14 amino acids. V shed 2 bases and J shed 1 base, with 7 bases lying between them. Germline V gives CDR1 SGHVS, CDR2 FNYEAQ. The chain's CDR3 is CASSLTGGTDTQYF. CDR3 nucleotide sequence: TGTGCCAGCAGCTTAACGGGAGGCACAGATACGCAGTATTTT.